This TCR beta chain was retrieved from a study of OX40 agonist ivuxolimab in advanced cancers. Germline V gene data show CDR1 as GTSNPN and CDR2 as SVGIG (reference sequence). There are 14 residues in the CDR3. V lost 3 bases and J 5 bases, leaving 15 bases between the germline ends. Clones were read by immunoSEQ multiplex PCR, and TCRdb kept only the in-frame ones, dropping some. The sample includes approximately 84,000 clones, approximately 83% of them seen just once. The source was CD4+ or CD8+ T cells sorted from blood, collected in a trial of the OX40 agonist ivuxolimab. This receptor was obtained from an adult with an advanced solid tumor such as melanoma, head and neck, liver or kidney cancer. The chain links TRBV30 to TRBJ2-3; weak D call: TRBD2 (7 bases). The CDR3 nucleotides read TGTGCCTGGAGACGAGGGGGGGGAGGAGATACGCAGTATTTT. Protein: CAWRRGGGGDTQYF.